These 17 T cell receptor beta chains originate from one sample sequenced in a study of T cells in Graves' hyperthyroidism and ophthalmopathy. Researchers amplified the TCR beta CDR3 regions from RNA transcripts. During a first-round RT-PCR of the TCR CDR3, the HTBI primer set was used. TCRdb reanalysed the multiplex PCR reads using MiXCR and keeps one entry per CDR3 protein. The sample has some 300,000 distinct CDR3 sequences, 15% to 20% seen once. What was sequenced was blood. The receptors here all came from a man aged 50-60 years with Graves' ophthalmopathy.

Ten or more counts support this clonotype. The CDR3 loop reads CASSRGTVGEQFF. The CDR3 bases are TGTGCCAGCAGTAGGGGGACAGTGGGTGAGCAGTTCTTC. V gene TRBV2 combines with J gene TRBJ2-1; TRBD1 aligns across 7 bases. Germline assignment: CDR1 SNHLY and CDR2 FYNNEI. CDR3 length: 13 residues. The J segment lost 9 bases and the V segment lost 5 bases, leaving 7 bases of the junction unmatched.

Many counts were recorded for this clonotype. This CDR3 reads CASSQNRGENQPQHF. The CDR3 DNA reads as TGTGCCAGCAGCCAGAACAGGGGTGAGAATCAGCCCCAGCATTTT. J is TRBJ1-5 and V is TRBV3-1; 7 bases match TRBD1. The CDR3 consists of 15 residues. V gave up 3 bases and J gave up 4 bases; unmatched junction bases: 6. Germline CDR1 and CDR2: LGHDT and YNNKEL (reference sequence).

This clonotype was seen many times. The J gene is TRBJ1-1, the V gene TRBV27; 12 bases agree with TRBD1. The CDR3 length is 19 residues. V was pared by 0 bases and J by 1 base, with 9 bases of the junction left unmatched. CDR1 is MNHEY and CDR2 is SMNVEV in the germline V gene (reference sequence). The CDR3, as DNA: TGTGCCAGCAGTTTATCGTTTGGGGGACAGGGGGCCCCGAACACTGAAGCTTTCTTT. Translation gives CASSLSFGGQGAPNTEAFF.

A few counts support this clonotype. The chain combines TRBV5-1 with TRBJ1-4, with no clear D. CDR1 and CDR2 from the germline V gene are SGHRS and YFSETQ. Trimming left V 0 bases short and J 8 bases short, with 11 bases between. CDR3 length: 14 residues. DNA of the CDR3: TGCGCCAGCAGCTTGGAACACCGAAAAGAAAAACTGTTTTTT. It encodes CASSLEHRKEKLFF.

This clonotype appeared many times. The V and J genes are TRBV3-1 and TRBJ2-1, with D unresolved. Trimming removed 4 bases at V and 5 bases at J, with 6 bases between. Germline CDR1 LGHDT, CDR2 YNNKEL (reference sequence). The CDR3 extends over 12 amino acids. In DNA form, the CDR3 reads TGTGCCAGCAGCCCTTTTAACAATGAGCAGTTCTTC. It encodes CASSPFNNEQFF.

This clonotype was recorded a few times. The CDR3 sequence is CSARGPSPQETQYF. The CDR3 DNA sequence: TGCAGTGCTAGAGGTCCTAGTCCCCAAGAGACCCAGTACTTC. This chain joins TRBV20-1 and TRBJ2-5; no definite D call. The germline V gene has CDR1 DFQATT and CDR2 SNEGSKA (reference sequence). V shed 1 base and J shed 1 base, with 10 bases lying between them. The CDR3 is 14 residues long.

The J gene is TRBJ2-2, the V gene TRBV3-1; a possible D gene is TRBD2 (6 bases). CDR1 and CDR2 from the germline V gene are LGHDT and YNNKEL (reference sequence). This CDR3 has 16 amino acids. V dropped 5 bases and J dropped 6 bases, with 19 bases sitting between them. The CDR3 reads CASSFPGLNSPGELFF. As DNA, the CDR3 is TGTGCCAGCAGCTTTCCGGGACTCAATTCACCCGGGGAGCTGTTTTTT.

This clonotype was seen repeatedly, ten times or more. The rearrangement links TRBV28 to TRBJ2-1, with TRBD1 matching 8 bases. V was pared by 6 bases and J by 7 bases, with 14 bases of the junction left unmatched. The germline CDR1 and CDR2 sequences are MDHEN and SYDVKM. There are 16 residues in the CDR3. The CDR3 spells CASSSPGTGNRNEQFF. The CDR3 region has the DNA TGTGCCAGCAGCAGTCCCGGGACAGGTAATAGGAATGAGCAGTTCTTC.

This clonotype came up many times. The CDR3 protein is CASQGGIWQDNEQFF. DNA of the CDR3: TGTGCCAGCCAGGGGGGGATTTGGCAGGACAATGAGCAGTTCTTC. The V gene is TRBV28, the J gene TRBJ2-1; the D gene could be TRBD1 or TRBD2 (7 bases each). V was clipped by 8 bases and J by 5 bases, with 19 bases between them. The CDR3 totals 15 residues. Germline CDR1 is MDHEN and CDR2 is SYDVKM.

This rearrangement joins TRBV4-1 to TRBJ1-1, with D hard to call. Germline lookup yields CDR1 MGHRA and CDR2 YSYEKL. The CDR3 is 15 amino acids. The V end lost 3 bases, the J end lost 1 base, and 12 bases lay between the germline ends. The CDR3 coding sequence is TGCGCCAGCAGCCATCGTGGGCAGAGGAACACTGAAGCTTTCTTT. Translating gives CASSHRGQRNTEAFF.

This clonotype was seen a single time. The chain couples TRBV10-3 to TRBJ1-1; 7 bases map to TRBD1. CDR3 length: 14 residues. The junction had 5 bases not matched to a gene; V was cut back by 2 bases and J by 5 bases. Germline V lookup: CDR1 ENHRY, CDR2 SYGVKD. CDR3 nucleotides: TGTGCCATCAGTGAGAGTCAGGGGGGAACTGAAGCTTTCTTT. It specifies CAISESQGGTEAFF.

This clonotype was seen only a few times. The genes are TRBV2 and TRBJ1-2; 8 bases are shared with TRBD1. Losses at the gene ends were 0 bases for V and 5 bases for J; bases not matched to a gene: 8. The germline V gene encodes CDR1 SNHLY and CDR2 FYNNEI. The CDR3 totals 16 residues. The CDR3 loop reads CASSEALWTGFYGYTF. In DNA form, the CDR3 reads TGTGCCAGCAGTGAAGCGCTTTGGACAGGGTTTTATGGCTACACCTTC.

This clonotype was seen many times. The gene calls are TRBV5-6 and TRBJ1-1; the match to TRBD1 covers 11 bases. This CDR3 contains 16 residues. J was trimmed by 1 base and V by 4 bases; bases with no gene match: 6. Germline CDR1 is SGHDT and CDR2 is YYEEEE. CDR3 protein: CASSPGDRGRNTEAFF. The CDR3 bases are TGTGCCAGCAGCCCAGGGGACAGGGGGAGGAACACTGAAGCTTTCTTT.

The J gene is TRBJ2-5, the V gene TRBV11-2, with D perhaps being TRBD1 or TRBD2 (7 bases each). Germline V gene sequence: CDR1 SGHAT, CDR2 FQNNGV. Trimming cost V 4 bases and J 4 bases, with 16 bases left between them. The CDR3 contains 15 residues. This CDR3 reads CASSSSGGVGETQYF. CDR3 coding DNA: TGTGCCAGCAGCTCCTCAGGGGGGGTGGGAGAGACCCAGTACTTC.

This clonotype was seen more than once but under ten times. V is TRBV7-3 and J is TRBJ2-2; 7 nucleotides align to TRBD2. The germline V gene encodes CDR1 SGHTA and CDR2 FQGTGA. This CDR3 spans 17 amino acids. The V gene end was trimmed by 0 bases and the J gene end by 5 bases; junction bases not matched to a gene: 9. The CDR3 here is CASSLTGGSGDTGELFF. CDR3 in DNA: TGTGCCAGCAGCTTAACCGGCGGGAGCGGGGATACCGGGGAGCTGTTTTTT.

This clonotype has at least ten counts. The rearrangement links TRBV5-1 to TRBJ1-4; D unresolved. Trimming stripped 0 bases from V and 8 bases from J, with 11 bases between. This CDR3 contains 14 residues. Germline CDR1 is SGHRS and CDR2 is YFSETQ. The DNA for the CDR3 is TGCGCCAGCAGCTTGGAGACGCTTCGAGAAAAACTGTTTTTT. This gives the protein CASSLETLREKLFF.

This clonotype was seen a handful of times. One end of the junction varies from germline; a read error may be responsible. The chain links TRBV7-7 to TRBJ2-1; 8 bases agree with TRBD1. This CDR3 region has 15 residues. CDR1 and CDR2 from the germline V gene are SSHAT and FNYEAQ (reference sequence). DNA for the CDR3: TGTGCTAGCAGCTTTAGACAGGGGCAGAACAATGAGCAGTTCTTC. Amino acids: CASSFRQGQNNEQFF.